This T cell receptor (beta chain) emerged from a study of identical twins. Study results and limitations: Insertions were reduced in abundant cord blood beta clonotypes but not in memory repertoires. In beta out-of-frame sequences, the excess sharing between twins was weaker. Modelling approaches yielded underestimates of out-of-frame TCR alpha sharing between monozygotic twins.

This clonotype was detected a few times. Its antigen is not known. Template switching added a universal primer binding site, and final cDNA carried unique molecular identifiers. A single record per CDR3 protein comes from TCRdb applying MiXCR to the 5' RACE reads. Among 550,000 to 700,000 distinct CDR3 sequences listed, around 9.6% were seen once. The V segment lost 1 base and the J segment 6 bases; nucleotides outside the gene matches: 10. This CDR3 comprises 16 residues. Looked up from germline, CDR1 is SEHNR and CDR2 is FQNEAQ (reference sequence). The data were also submitted as part of a second study, on yellow fever vaccine responses in identical twins.

The chain joins TRBV7-9 to TRBJ2-7; 9 nucleotides align to TRBD1. The receptor comes from a woman under 30 in good health. Source material: PBMCs. This CDR3 is CASSLGSGTGFREQYF. The CDR3 DNA is TGTGCCAGCAGCTTAGGCTCAGGGACAGGGTTCCGCGAGCAGTACTTC.